The TCR beta chain described here comes from a study of cytomegalovirus exposure and HLA in healthy donors. This clone was found a few times. The study ran its PCR with 60 Vbeta and 13 Jbeta primers. Profiled with immunoSEQ multiplex PCR; TCRdb holds only in-frame clones, not every one. The sample includes about 180,000 clones, around 78% of them seen just once. The germline V and J ends were trimmed by 3 bases and 6 bases, with 12 bases remaining between them. CDR3 length: 15 residues. Germline CDR1 MNHNS, CDR2 SASEGT. The specimen was PBMCs. This sequence was found in a young man in good health and CMV-seronegative. The rearrangement joins TRBV6-1 to TRBJ1-6, with a tentative D call TRBD1 (5 bases). CDR3 amino acids: CASSDGGLGNSPLHF. As DNA, the CDR3 is TGTGCCAGCAGTGACGGGGGACTGGGTAATTCACCCCTCCACTTT.